The 22 T cell receptor beta chains given below trace back to one sample, sequenced in a study of blood T cell repertoires in COVID-19. Measured with immunoSEQ multiplex PCR; TCRdb has only the in-frame clones, and not every one. The table records 40,000 to 55,000 clones, approximately 86% of them present only once. The sample comprised peripheral blood. The receptors were sampled from a woman aged 65 to 85 with acute or convalescent COVID-19.

This clone was counted a single time. The rearrangement links TRBV6-6 to TRBJ1-2; D is perhaps TRBD1 (6 bases). Germline lookup yields CDR1 MNHNY and CDR2 SVGAGI (reference sequence). The CDR3 sequence is 16 residues long. V lost 6 bases, J lost 2 bases, and 19 bases lay in between. CDR3 amino acids: CASSKFQGTLNYGYTF. CDR3 in DNA: TGTGCCAGCAGCAAGTTCCAGGGGACACTGAACTATGGCTACACCTTC.

This sequence joins TRBV5-8 and TRBJ1-2; no clear D. V was pared by 1 base and J by 1 base, with 5 bases between. Per the germline V gene, CDR1 is SGHTS and CDR2 is YDEGEE. This CDR3 has 13 amino acids. The CDR3 region has the DNA TGTGCCAGCAGCTTGCTCAGTAACTATGGCTACACCTTC. This translates into CASSLLSNYGYTF.

The V and J genes are TRBV28 and TRBJ1-4; no definite D call. V dropped 8 bases and J dropped 11 bases, with 15 bases sitting between them. Per germline, CDR1 MDHEN and CDR2 SYDVKM. The CDR3 consists of 12 residues. CDR3 bases: TGTGCCAGCTCCCGTCGGAAGGAGAAACTGTTTTTT. It specifies CASSRRKEKLFF.

V and J are TRBV7-2 and TRBJ1-1; 7 bases match TRBD1. CDR3 length: 15 amino acids. V gave up 9 bases and J gave up 1 base; unmatched junction bases: 11. Germline loops: CDR1 SGHTA, CDR2 FQGNSA. CDR3 region: CARWGQPPRNTEAFF. DNA for the CDR3: TGTGCCAGATGGGGACAGCCGCCGCGGAACACTGAAGCTTTCTTT.

The gene calls are TRBV7-6 and TRBJ2-7, with 7 bases that match TRBD1. V lost 5 bases, J lost 0 bases, and 10 bases stayed unmatched. The CDR3 totals 16 residues. Germline CDR1 and CDR2: SGHVS and FNYEAQ. The CDR3 loop is CASSGQTGLHSYEQYF. DNA of the CDR3: TGTGCCAGCAGCGGACAGACAGGGTTACACTCCTACGAGCAGTACTTC.

The chain links TRBV28 to TRBJ1-5; D remains unclear. Trimming left V 7 bases short and J 2 bases short, with 6 bases between. Germline V gene lookup returns CDR1 MDHEN and CDR2 SYDVKM. This CDR3 is built from 12 residues. The CDR3: CASITGNQPQHF. CDR3 bases: TGTGCCAGCATAACGGGCAATCAGCCCCAGCATTTT.

The chain carries TRBV7-8 and TRBJ2-1, with D possibly matching TRBD2 (6 bases). Trimming took 5 bases from V and 6 from J, leaving 23 bases between them. The length of the CDR3 is 17 residues. The germline gives CDR1 SGHVS, CDR2 FQNEAQ. This chain's CDR3 is CASSPTRERRGLNEQFF. The CDR3 nucleotides are TGTGCCAGCAGCCCAACAAGGGAGCGGAGGGGCCTCAATGAGCAGTTCTTC.

This clone was counted between two and nine times. The J gene is TRBJ1-4, the V gene TRBV4-3; D possibly corresponds to TRBD1 (6 bases). The CDR3 runs to 15 residues. V was shortened by 0 bases and J by 6 bases, with 11 bases between the two germline ends. CDR1 is LGHNA, CDR2 YSLEER, per germline. CDR3: CASSQETGRDEKLFF. The CDR3 DNA reads as TGCGCCAGCAGCCAAGAAACAGGGAGGGATGAAAAACTGTTTTTT.

The chain is built from TRBV4-2 and TRBJ2-2; tentative D call: TRBD1 (5 bases). The length of the CDR3 is 16 residues. V was shortened by 1 base and J by 5 bases, with 14 bases between the two germline ends. The germline gives CDR1 LGHNA, CDR2 YNFKEQ. CDR3 DNA sequence: TGTGCCAGCAGCCAAGGTGAGCCAGGGCGGACCGGGGAGCTGTTTTTT. Translating it yields CASSQGEPGRTGELFF.

This sequence joins TRBV5-6 and TRBJ2-7; 10 nucleotides line up with TRBD2. Trimming at V came to 4 bases and at J to 2 bases, leaving 9 bases not matched to a gene. CDR3 length: 16 amino acids. Germline CDR1 SGHDT, CDR2 YYEEEE. The CDR3 coding sequence is TGTGCCAGCAGCGGCTTAGCGGGAGGACCTCCCTACGAGCAGTACTTC. It codes for CASSGLAGGPPYEQYF.

The genes are TRBV30 and TRBJ2-7; TRBD2 agrees at 8 bases. The CDR3 extends over 14 amino acids. Trimming took 2 bases from V and 3 from J; bases not matched to a gene: 6. CDR1 and CDR2 (germline): GTSNPN, SVGIG (reference sequence). The CDR3: CAWSPSGRNYEQYF. The CDR3 DNA reads TGTGCCTGGAGTCCAAGCGGGAGAAACTACGAGCAGTACTTC.

This clone was seen once. This rearrangement joins TRBV7-9 to TRBJ1-1; 11 bases are a match to TRBD1. The CDR3 covers 14 residues. Unmatched junction bases numbered 3, after V lost 5 bases and J lost 4 bases. Germline CDR1 and CDR2: SEHNR and FQNEAQ (reference sequence). The CDR3 region has the DNA TGTGCCAGCAGCGTGGGACAGGGGGGCACTGAAGCTTTCTTT. Translation: CASSVGQGGTEAFF.

The chain joins TRBV27 to TRBJ1-5; D remains ambiguous. The CDR3 runs to 14 residues. The V and J ends lost 5 bases and 4 bases respectively, with 12 bases between them. Per the germline V gene, CDR1 is MNHEY and CDR2 is SMNVEV (reference sequence). This CDR3 is CASSPRSGNQPQHF. The CDR3 DNA follows: TGTGCCAGCAGTCCCCGGTCAGGTAATCAGCCCCAGCATTTT.

The chain recombines TRBV18 with TRBJ1-4; 12 nucleotides match TRBD1. V dropped 3 bases and J dropped 0; count of bases not matched to a gene: 2. Germline V lookup: CDR1 KGHSH, CDR2 LQKENI. This CDR3 has 17 amino acids. The chain's CDR3 is CASSPGQGAATNEKLFF. CDR3 nucleotide sequence: TGTGCCAGCTCACCGGGACAGGGGGCTGCAACTAATGAAAAACTGTTTTTT.

Turning to this clone: The germline gene is not matched at one end of the junction; a read error may be the cause. The chain uses TRBV7-7 and TRBJ2-5; 7 positions agree with TRBD2. The germline V gene has CDR1 SSHAT and CDR2 FNYEAQ (reference sequence). The CDR3 sequence is 14 residues long. Written as DNA, the CDR3 is TGTGCTAGCAGCCCTGCGGGGGACCAAGAGACCCAGTACTTC. It yields the protein CASSPAGDQETQYF.

This chain joins TRBV3-1 (or the pseudogene TRBV3-2) and TRBJ1-2, with D uncertain. CDR3 length: 14 residues. V was trimmed by 1 base and J by 5 bases, leaving 11 bases between them. Germline CDR1 is LGHDT and CDR2 is YNNKEL (reference sequence). CDR3 residues: CASSQVTGSYGYTF. The DNA of the CDR3 is TGTGCCAGCAGCCAAGTGACGGGGTCGTATGGCTACACCTTC.

J is TRBJ1-2 and V is TRBV18; tentatively, D is TRBD1 (6 bases). CDR3 length: 14 residues. Germline V gene sequence: CDR1 KGHSH, CDR2 LQKENI. The V end lost 1 base, the J end lost 5 bases, and 11 bases lay between the germline ends. CDR3 amino acids: CASSPQGERYGYTF. The CDR3 coding sequence is TGTGCCAGCTCACCACAGGGGGAGAGATATGGCTACACCTTC.

The chain employs TRBV2 and TRBJ2-1; 11 bases map to TRBD2. Germline CDR1 is SNHLY and CDR2 is FYNNEI. Trimming removed 9 bases from V and 6 bases from J; junction bases left unmatched: 7. The CDR3 consists of 14 residues. CDR3 amino acids: CASKLAGGSNEQFF. DNA of the CDR3: TGTGCCAGTAAGCTAGCGGGAGGTAGCAATGAGCAGTTCTTC.

J is TRBJ2-7 and V is TRBV30, with 10 bases aligning to TRBD2. Trimming removed 0 bases from V and 2 bases from J; junction bases left unmatched: 13. The V gene's germline CDR1 is GTSNPN and CDR2 SVGIG (reference sequence). This CDR3 spans 18 amino acids. CDR3 nucleotides: TGTGCCTGGAGTGTCCAGCGGGAGGGTCGTCTAGCAGCCTACGAGCAGTACTTC. Encoded protein: CAWSVQREGRLAAYEQYF.

The CDR3 loop is CAWYPGQGVFYGYTF. The DNA for the CDR3 is TGTGCCTGGTATCCGGGACAGGGGGTTTTCTATGGCTACACCTTC. The rearrangement links TRBV30 to TRBJ1-2; 11 bases are a match to TRBD1. The ends lost 5 bases at V and 4 bases at J; junction bases unmatched: 9. Germline V lookup: CDR1 GTSNPN, CDR2 SVGIG (reference sequence). The CDR3 runs 15 residues.

The chain uses TRBV6-5 and TRBJ2-3, with a tentative D call TRBD2 (6 bases). Between the trimmed V and J ends, which lost 2 bases and 1 base, there was a span of 7 bases. The CDR3 has 14 amino acids. The germline V gene has CDR1 MNHEY and CDR2 SVGAGI. CDR3 sequence reads: CASSYRGGTDTQYF. The CDR3 bases are TGTGCCAGCAGTTACCGCGGGGGCACAGATACGCAGTATTTT.

The chain uses TRBV7-6 and TRBJ2-2, with D maybe TRBD2 (5 bases). The V gene lost 5 bases and the J gene lost 2 bases, with 12 bases spanning the gap. The CDR3 runs to 15 residues. The germline V gene has CDR1 SGHVS and CDR2 FNYEAQ. The CDR3 protein is CASSGPGTNTGELFF. CDR3 bases: TGTGCCAGCAGCGGTCCGGGAACAAACACCGGGGAGCTGTTTTTT.